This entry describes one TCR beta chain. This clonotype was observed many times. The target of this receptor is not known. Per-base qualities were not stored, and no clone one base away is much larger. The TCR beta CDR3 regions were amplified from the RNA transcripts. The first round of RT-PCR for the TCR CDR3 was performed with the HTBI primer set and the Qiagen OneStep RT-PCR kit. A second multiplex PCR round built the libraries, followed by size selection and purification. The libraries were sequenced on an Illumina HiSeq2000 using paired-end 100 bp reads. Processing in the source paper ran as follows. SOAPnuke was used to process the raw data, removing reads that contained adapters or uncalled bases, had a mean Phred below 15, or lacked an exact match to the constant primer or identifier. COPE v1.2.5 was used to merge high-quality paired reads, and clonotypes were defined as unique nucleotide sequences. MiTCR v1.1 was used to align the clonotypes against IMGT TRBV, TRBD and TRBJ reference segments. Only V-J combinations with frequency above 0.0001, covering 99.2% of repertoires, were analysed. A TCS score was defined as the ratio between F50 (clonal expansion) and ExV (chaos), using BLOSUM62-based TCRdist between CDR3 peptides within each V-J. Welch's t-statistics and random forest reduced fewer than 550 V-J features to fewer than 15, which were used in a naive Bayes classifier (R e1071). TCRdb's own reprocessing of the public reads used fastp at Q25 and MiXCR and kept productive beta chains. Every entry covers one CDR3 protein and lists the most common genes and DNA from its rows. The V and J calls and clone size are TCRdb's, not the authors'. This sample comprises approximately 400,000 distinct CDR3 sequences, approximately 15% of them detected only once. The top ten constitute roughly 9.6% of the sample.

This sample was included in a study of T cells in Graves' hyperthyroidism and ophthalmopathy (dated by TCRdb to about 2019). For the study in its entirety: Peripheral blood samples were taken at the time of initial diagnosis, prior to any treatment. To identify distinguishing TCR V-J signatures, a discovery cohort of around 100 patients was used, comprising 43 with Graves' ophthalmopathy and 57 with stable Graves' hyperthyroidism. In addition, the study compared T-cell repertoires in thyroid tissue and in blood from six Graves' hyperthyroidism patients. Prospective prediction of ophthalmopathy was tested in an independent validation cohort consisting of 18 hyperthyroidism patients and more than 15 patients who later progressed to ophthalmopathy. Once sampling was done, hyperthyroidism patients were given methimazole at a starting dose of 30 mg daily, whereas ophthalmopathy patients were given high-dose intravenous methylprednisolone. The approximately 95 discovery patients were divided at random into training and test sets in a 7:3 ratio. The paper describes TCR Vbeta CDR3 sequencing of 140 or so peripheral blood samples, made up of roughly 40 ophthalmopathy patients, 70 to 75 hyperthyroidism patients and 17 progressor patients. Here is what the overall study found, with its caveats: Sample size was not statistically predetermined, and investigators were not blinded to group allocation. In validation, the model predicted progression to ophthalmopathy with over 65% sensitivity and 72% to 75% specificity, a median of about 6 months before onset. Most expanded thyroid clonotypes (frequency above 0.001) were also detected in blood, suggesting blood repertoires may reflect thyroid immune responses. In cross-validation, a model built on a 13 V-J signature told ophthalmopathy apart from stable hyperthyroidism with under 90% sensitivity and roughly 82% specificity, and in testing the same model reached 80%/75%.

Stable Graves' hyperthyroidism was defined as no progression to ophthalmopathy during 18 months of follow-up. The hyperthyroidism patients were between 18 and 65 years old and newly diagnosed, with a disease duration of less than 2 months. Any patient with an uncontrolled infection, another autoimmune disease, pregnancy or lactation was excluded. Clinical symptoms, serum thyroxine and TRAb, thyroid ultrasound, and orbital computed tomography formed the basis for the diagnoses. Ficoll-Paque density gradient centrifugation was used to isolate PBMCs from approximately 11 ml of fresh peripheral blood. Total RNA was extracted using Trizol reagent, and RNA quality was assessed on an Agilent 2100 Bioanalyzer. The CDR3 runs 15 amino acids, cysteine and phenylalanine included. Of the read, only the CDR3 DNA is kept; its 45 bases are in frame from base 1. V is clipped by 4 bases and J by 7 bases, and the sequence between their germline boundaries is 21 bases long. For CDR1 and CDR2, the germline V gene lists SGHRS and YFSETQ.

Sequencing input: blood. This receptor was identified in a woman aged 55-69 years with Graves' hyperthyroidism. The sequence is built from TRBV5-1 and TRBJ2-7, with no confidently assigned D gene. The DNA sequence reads TGCGCCAGCAGCCTGGGCCGGATGGAGATGTTGGAGCAGTACTTC. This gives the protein CASSLGRMEMLEQYF.